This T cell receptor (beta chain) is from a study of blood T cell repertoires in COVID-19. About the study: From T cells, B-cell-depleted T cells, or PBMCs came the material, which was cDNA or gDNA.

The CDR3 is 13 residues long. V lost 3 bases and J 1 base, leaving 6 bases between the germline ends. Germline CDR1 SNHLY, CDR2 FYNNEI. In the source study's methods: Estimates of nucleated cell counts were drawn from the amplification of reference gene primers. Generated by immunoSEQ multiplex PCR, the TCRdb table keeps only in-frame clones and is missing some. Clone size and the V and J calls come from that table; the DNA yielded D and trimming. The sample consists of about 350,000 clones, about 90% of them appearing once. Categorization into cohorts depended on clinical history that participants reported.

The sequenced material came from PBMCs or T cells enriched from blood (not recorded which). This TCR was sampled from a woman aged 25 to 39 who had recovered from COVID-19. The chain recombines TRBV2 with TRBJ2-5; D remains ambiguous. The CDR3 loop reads CASSDGPQETQYF. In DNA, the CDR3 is TGTGCCAGCAGTGATGGGCCCCAAGAGACCCAGTACTTC.